What follows is one T cell receptor (beta chain) and its context. Assay used: immunoSEQ multiplex PCR; TCRdb lists only in-frame clones, some missing. The data show approximately 40,000 clones, with 80% to 95% seen just once and roughly 4% held by the top ten. This sample was included in a study of control samples from healthy donors and cancer patients. Germline V gives CDR1 SGDLS, CDR2 YYNGEE. J gave up 6 bases and V 0 bases, and 6 bases lay outside the gene matches. The CDR3 has 15 amino acids. The chain recombines TRBV9 with TRBJ1-2, with TRBD1 matching 9 bases. The sequence derives from a woman aged 50 to 65 in good health. Material: blood. The CDR3 spells CASSVAGTGLDGYTF. In DNA form, the CDR3 reads TGTGCCAGCAGCGTAGCCGGGACAGGGCTGGATGGCTACACCTTC.